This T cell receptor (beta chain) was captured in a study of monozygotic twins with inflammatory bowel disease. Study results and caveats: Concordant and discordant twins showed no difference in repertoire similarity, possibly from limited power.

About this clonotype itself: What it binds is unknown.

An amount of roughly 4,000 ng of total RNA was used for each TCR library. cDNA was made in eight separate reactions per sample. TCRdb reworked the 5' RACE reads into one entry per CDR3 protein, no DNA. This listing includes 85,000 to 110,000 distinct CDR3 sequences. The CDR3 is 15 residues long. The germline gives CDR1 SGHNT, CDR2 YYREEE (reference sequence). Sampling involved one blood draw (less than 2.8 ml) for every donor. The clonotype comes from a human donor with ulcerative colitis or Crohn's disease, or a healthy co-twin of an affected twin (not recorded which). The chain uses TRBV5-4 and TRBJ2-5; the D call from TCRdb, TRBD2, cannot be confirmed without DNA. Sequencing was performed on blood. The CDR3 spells CASELAGGQGETQYF.